A selection of T cell receptor beta chains follows, all from one sample in a study of T cells expressing NK-cell markers. Reprocessing the 5' RACE reads, TCRdb reports a single entry for every CDR3 protein and omits DNA. In total, the table holds approximately 150,000 distinct CDR3 sequences. Sequencing input: blood T cells: a sorted CD56 or NKG2C T cell subset, CD4+ or CD8+ T cells, or bulk PBMC T cells (not recorded which). These receptors were obtained from a man younger than 35 in good health. Both conserved end residues are part of each CDR3. Expanded clones are given a class, and other clones once, few, many or no size at all.

>-|TRBV25-1|TRBJ2-5
CASSDSARAETQYF
>-|TRBV27|TRBJ2-7
CASSPSGRKYEQYF
>-|TRBV6-1|TRBJ2-7
CASSVTGGMYEQYF
>-|TRBV11-2|TRBJ2-2
CASSLAPRTNTGELFF
>-|TRBV5-1|TRBJ2-4
CASSPGQTQDIQYF
>-|TRBV6-1|TRBJ2-3
CASSIAGGARLSTDTQYF
>-|TRBV30|TRBJ2-1
CAWTALAGSYNEQFF
>-|TRBV11-2|TRBJ2-7
CASAGLAYEQYF
>-|TRBV2|TRBJ1-2
CASSWTETSGYTF
>-|TRBV20-1|TRBJ2-3
CSASTSGTSTDTQYF
>-|TRBV6-5|TRBJ2-2
CASSYTQGITGELFF
>-|TRBV20-1|TRBJ2-1
CSAREDRGVAGGLLNEQFF
>-|TRBV3-1|TRBJ2-1
CASSQYGNNEQFF
>-|TRBV6-1|TRBJ2-1
CASSAGTGGNNEQFF
>-|TRBV5-1|TRBJ2-1
CASSFENNEQFF
>-|TRBV3-1|TRBJ2-5
CASRPSYGDPPKETQYF
>-|TRBV15|TRBJ1-5
CATSGIDSNQPQHF
>-|TRBV2|TRBJ2-3
CASSEAGLRETLDTQYF
>-|TRBV2|TRBJ2-1
CASFRGPDEQFF
>-|TRBV15|TRBJ2-5
CATSRALAGGDETQYF
>-|TRBV4-3|TRBJ2-5
CASSLARTGTLQETQYF
>-|TRBV12-3/TRBV12-4|TRBJ2-1
CASSPSLINEQFF
>-|TRBV1|TRBJ1-5
CTSSQDHWGHRGQPQHF
>-|TRBV4-2|TRBJ2-3
CASSQLLALGTDTQYF
>-|TRBV12-3/TRBV12-4|TRBJ2-1
CASSPGTSGTDEQFF
>-|TRBV7-2|TRBJ2-7
CASSPTGPYEQYF
>-|TRBV2|TRBJ1-6
CASRPGTGISPLHF
>-|TRBV19|TRBJ2-7
CASSTETGNYEQYF
>-|TRBV6-1|TRBJ1-1
CASSRQGPESEAFF
>-|TRBV12-3/TRBV12-4|TRBJ2-7
CASSLREAAYEQYF
>-|TRBV5-8|TRBJ2-2
CASSPLAVDINTGELFF
>-|TRBV4-1|TRBJ2-1
CASSQGLVGLTSGYNEQFF
>medium-sized|TRBV20-1|TRBJ2-1
CSAYSETNYNEQFF
>-|TRBV12-3/TRBV12-4|TRBJ2-2
CASSLRAGGVAGELFF
>-|TRBV24-1|TRBJ1-1
CATSDSETGPGTEAFF
>-|TRBV5-1|TRBJ2-2
CASSLSTGSRVGELFF
>-|TRBV10-3|TRBJ2-5
CAISPTSQQQETQYF
>-|TRBV20-1|TRBJ2-5
CSAATSGLTPKETQYF
>-|TRBV12-3/TRBV12-4|TRBJ2-1
CASSLGGGHEQFF
>-|TRBV12-3/TRBV12-4|TRBJ2-2
CASRGHRAGELFF